Listed below are T cell receptor beta chains from one sample, sequenced in a study of early T cells in non-severe SARS-CoV-2 infection. A single record per CDR3 protein comes from TCRdb applying MiXCR to the 5' RACE reads. The table shows approximately 65,000 distinct CDR3 sequences, with 10% to 12% occurring only once. The starting material was whole blood, obtained at baseline. The receptor source for this set is an adult who was a healthcare worker with PCR-confirmed SARS-CoV-2 infection or an uninfected control (not recorded which). Both conserved end residues are part of each CDR3. A D gene is named only where the DNA matches it firmly. A clone size is listed for some rows: how often the clone was seen (once, few, many), or a class if it is expanded.

>.|.|TRBV7-2|TRBJ2-5
TGTGCCAGCACCCTAGATCGGCACCAAGAGACCCAGTACTTC
CASTLDRHQETQYF
>few|.|TRBV5-5|TRBJ1-2
TGTGCCAGCAGCTTGGCCTATTCCTATGGCTACACCTTC
CASSLAYSYGYTF
>few|TRBD1|TRBV6-5|TRBJ1-5
TGTGCCAGCAGTATGGGGGGCACAGGGGGCAATCAGCCCCAGCATTTT
CASSMGGTGGNQPQHF
>many|.|TRBV30|TRBJ2-3
TGTGCCTGGAAGGGGCAGACAGATACGCAGTATTTT
CAWKGQTDTQYF
>few|TRBD1|TRBV20-1|TRBJ1-5
TGCAGTGCTAGAACAGGGGGCAATCAGCCCCAGCATTTT
CSARTGGNQPQHF
>many|.|TRBV6-1|TRBJ2-5
TGTGCCAGCAGTATAGCCAACCAAGAGACCCAGTACTTC
CASSIANQETQYF
>many|.|TRBV5-5|TRBJ2-1
TGTGCCAGCAGCTTGGTTGGGTCGTACAATGAGCAGTTCTTC
CASSLVGSYNEQFF
>few|.|TRBV6-5|TRBJ2-3
TGTGCCAGCAGTTACTCGCTAGGGATTCGGGATACGCAGTATTTT
CASSYSLGIRDTQYF
>.|TRBD1|TRBV13|TRBJ2-5
TGTGCCAGCAGCTTTCGACAGGGTGGGAAGGAGACCCAGTACTTC
CASSFRQGGKETQYF
>few|TRBD2|TRBV18|TRBJ2-5
TGTGCCAGCTCACCGGGACTAGGGGCAGGAGAGACCCAGTACTTC
CASSPGLGAGETQYF
>medium-sized|.|TRBV27|TRBJ1-2
TGTGCCAGCAGAGGAGGGGCCGGGGGTTATGGCTACACCTTC
CASRGGAGGYGYTF
>few|.|TRBV20-1|TRBJ1-5
TGCAGTGCTAGCGGGGCTTCAGGAGGCCGGGGACGCAATCAGCCCCAGCATTTT
CSASGASGGRGRNQPQHF
>.|.|TRBV7-9|TRBJ1-1
TGTGCCAGCAGCTTAGTTACCAGCACTGAAGCTTTCTTT
CASSLVTSTEAFF
>.|TRBD2|TRBV5-1|TRBJ2-1
TGCGCCAGCAGCTTGGCAGGGACTAGTCAATTCTACAATGAGCAGTTCTTC
CASSLAGTSQFYNEQFF
>few|.|TRBV20-1|TRBJ1-2
TGCAGTGCCCACCACGCTTCTCCTCTGGGCTATGGCTACACCTTC
CSAHHASPLGYGYTF
>few|TRBD1|TRBV20-1|TRBJ2-5
TGCAGGATAGACAGGGGGGAGACCCAGTACTTC
CRIDRGETQYF
>few|TRBD2|TRBV5-6|TRBJ2-5
TGTGCCAGCAGCCTAGCGGGGGGCCCAGAGACCCAGTACTTC
CASSLAGGPETQYF
>many|.|TRBV28|TRBJ1-6
TGTGCCAGCAGTTTAACGGGTGGTAATTCACCCCTCCACTTT
CASSLTGGNSPLHF
>.|.|TRBV20-1|TRBJ2-5
TGCAGTGCCTCCGATAGGGGGACCCAGTACTTC
CSASDRGTQYF
>many|TRBD2|TRBV11-3|TRBJ2-2
TGTGCCAGCAGCCACAACAGGATAGCGGGGGGGAACACCGGGGAGCTGTTTTTT
CASSHNRIAGGNTGELFF
>.|.|TRBV7-8|TRBJ1-5
TGTGCCAGCAGCTTAGACAAACGGAGCAATCAGCCCCAGCATTTT
CASSLDKRSNQPQHF
>few|.|TRBV20-1|TRBJ2-7
TGCAGTGCTAGACGGTGGGACACCTACGAGCAGTACTTC
CSARRWDTYEQYF
>.|TRBD1|TRBV5-1|TRBJ2-7
TGCGCCAGCAGCTATGGACAGGGCCCGTACGAGCAGTACTTC
CASSYGQGPYEQYF
>few|.|TRBV11-2|TRBJ1-3
TGTGCCAGCAGCGTAGGGGGGACTGGAAACACCATATATTTT
CASSVGGTGNTIYF
>few|TRBD2|TRBV24-1|TRBJ2-5
TGTGCCACCAGTGATCCAGAGCGGGGGCAAGAGACCCAGTACTTC
CATSDPERGQETQYF
>.|TRBD2|TRBV6-4|TRBJ2-3
TGTGCCAGCAGTGGGACTAGCGGGGGGGATACGCAGTATTTT
CASSGTSGGDTQYF
>few|.|TRBV7-2|TRBJ2-6
TGTGCCAGCAGCTTTCAGGGTGCTGGGGCCAACGTCCTGACTTTC
CASSFQGAGANVLTF
>.|.|TRBV3-2|TRBJ1-5
TGTGCCAGCAGCCAGGCCCGGCAGGGCTGGGATCAGCCCCAGCATTTT
CASSQARQGWDQPQHF
>.|.|TRBV15|TRBJ2-7
TGTGCCACCAGCAGAGATATTTGGGAGACAGAGAAGAGCTACGAGCAGTACTTC
CATSRDIWETEKSYEQYF
>many|.|TRBV6-5|TRBJ1-1
TGTGCCAGCAGTTACAGTTGGGGCATGGACACTGAAGCTTTCTTT
CASSYSWGMDTEAFF
>.|.|TRBV10-1|TRBJ2-7
TGCGCCAGCAGCGGGGTCACCCACGAGCAGTACTTC
CASSGVTHEQYF
>few|.|TRBV6-6|TRBJ1-5
TGTGCCAGCAGTCAGGGGAATCAGCCCCAGCATTTT
CASSQGNQPQHF
>few|TRBD1|TRBV11-2|TRBJ2-2
TGTGCCAGCAGCGGCAGGGACAGGGAGGTCGGGGAGCTGTTTTTT
CASSGRDREVGELFF
>many|TRBD2|TRBV29-1|TRBJ2-5
TGCAGCGTTGAGGGATTACTAGCGGGGCGGACCCAGTACTTC
CSVEGLLAGRTQYF
>.|TRBD1|TRBV19|TRBJ1-1
TGTGCCAGTAAAAGGTGGTCGGACAGGCTCACCGAAGCTTTCTTT
CASKRWSDRLTEAFF
>.|.|TRBV7-6|TRBJ1-3
TGTGCCAGCAGCTTAGGGGTCGGGCGCTCTGGAAACACCATATATTTT
CASSLGVGRSGNTIYF
>.|TRBD1|TRBV5-1|TRBJ2-1
TGCGCCAGCAGCAGGTCGGGTACACAGGGGGGCTTCTACAATGAGCAGTTCTTC
CASSRSGTQGGFYNEQFF
>.|.|TRBV27|TRBJ2-5
TGTGCCAGCAGTTTCGCAGGGACGGAGACCCAGTACTTC
CASSFAGTETQYF
>.|.|TRBV29-1|TRBJ2-2
TGCAGCGTTTCCCGGACCGCGAACACCGGGGAGCTGTTTTTT
CSVSRTANTGELFF
>few|.|TRBV6-5|TRBJ1-3
TGTGCCAGCAGTTACTCGGGGAGGGGGTTCTCTGGAAACACCATATATTTT
CASSYSGRGFSGNTIYF
>.|.|TRBV11-2|TRBJ1-1
TGTGCCAGCAGCTTGCGGGCGAGGAACACTGAAGCTTTCTTT
CASSLRARNTEAFF
>.|TRBD2|TRBV10-3|TRBJ2-1
TGTGCCATCAGAGGAAAGCGGGGGGACTACAATGAGCAGTTCTTC
CAIRGKRGDYNEQFF
>many|.|TRBV11-2|TRBJ1-1
TGTGCCAGCAGCTTAGGCTATCGGGATACTGAAGCTTTCTTT
CASSLGYRDTEAFF
>.|.|TRBV6-2/TRBV6-3|TRBJ2-3
TGTGCCAGCAGTTACTCGGACCGTAGCACAGATACGCAGTATTTT
CASSYSDRSTDTQYF
>many|.|TRBV6-2/TRBV6-3|TRBJ2-2
TGTGCCAGCGAGTTCGCATCAGACGGGCAGACCGGGGAGCTGTTTTTT
CASEFASDGQTGELFF
>few|.|TRBV11-2|TRBJ2-3
TGTGCCAGCAGTCTGGGGCCCCCCGGTTGGGCAGATACGCAGTATTTT
CASSLGPPGWADTQYF
>few|.|TRBV10-3|TRBJ1-4
TGTGCCTCAGCGGACAGACTTATTGAAAAACTGTTTTTT
CASADRLIEKLFF
>many|TRBD2|TRBV11-2|TRBJ2-4
TGTGCCAGCGCTAAAGGCGGGGGAATAGCCAAAAACATTCAGTACTTC
CASAKGGGIAKNIQYF
>.|TRBD1|TRBV4-3|TRBJ1-2
TGCGCCAGCAGCCAAGAAGGTCGGCAGGGGGGCGGCTACACCTTC
CASSQEGRQGGGYTF
>many|TRBD1|TRBV11-2|TRBJ2-7
TGTGCCAGCAGCTCCGCCGGGGGGACAGGGGGAGAGCAGTACTTC
CASSSAGGTGGEQYF
>few|TRBD1|TRBV2|TRBJ1-2
TGTGCCAGCAGTGCAACCGGGACAGCAATTTCCCTCTATGGCTACACCTTC
CASSATGTAISLYGYTF
>few|.|TRBV9|TRBJ2-1
TGTGCCAGCAGCGTAGGGGACTCCTCGAGCTCCTACAATGAGCAGTTCTTC
CASSVGDSSSSYNEQFF